The subject of this entry is one T cell receptor (beta chain). Its antigen remains unknown. The data originate from a study of CXCR3-negative and CXCR3-positive naive CD8 T cells. Through 5' RACE with UMI labels, the TRB cDNA libraries were prepared. TCRdb reprocessed the 5' RACE reads; each CDR3 protein has one entry and no DNA is given. The listing contains more than 65,000 distinct CDR3 sequences. General observations from the study: Whereas memory cells differed, naive CXCR3-negative and CXCR3-positive cells shared similar TRBV-TRBJ usage. Memory CD8+ cells showed much lower diversity, while both naive subsets were comparably high.

CDR3 length equals 13 residues. Looked up from germline, CDR1 is SQVTM and CDR2 is ANQGSEA. This clonotype originated in a human donor in good health. Some clones in this sample may be carry-over from other donors' samples. Source material: naive CXCR3- CD8+ T cells from blood. Sample subset: CD45RO-CCR7+CD27+CD95- naive CD8+ T cells lacking CXCR3 (TNR3-). The J gene is TRBJ2-2, the V gene TRBV29-1; TCRdb designates TRBD1, a call that cannot be tested without DNA. The CDR3 protein is CSLRQANTGELFF.